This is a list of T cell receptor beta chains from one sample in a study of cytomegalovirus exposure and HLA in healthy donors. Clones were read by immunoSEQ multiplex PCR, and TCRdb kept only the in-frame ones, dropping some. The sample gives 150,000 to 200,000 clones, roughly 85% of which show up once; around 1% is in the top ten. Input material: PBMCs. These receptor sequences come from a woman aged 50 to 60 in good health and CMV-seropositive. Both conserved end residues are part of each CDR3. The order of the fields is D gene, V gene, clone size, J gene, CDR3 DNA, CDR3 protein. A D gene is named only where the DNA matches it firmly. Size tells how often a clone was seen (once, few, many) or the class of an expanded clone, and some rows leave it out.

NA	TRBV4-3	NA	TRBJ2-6	TGCGCCAGCAGCCTCGAGGGCGGACGGGCCTCTGGGGCCAACGTCCTGACTTTC	CASSLEGGRASGANVLTF
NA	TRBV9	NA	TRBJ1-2	TGTGCCAGCAGCCATTCCCAAAACTGGAGGTATGGCTACACCTTC	CASSHSQNWRYGYTF
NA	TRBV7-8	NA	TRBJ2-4	TGTGCCAGCAGCTTAACAAGTGGGGGGGCGCTGGCCAAAAACATTCAGTACTTC	CASSLTSGGALAKNIQYF
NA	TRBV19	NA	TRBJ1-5	TGTGCCAGTAGCAGCTCGACAGGTCCTCGGCAGCCCCAGCATTTT	CASSSSTGPRQPQHF
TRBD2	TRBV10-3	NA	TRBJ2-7	TGTGCCATCAGTGGACAGACTAGCGGGGTTGACGAGCAGTACTTC	CAISGQTSGVDEQYF
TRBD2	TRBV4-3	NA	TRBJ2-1	TGCGCCAGCAGCGGCACTCTAGCGGGGTCATACAATGAGCAGTTCTTC	CASSGTLAGSYNEQFF
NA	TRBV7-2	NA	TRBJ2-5	TGTGCCAGCAGCTTCCAGGGCCAAGAGACCCAGTACTTC	CASSFQGQETQYF
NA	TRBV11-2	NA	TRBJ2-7	TGTGCCAGCAGCTTAGCGGGGGACAGTTCCTACGAGCAGTACTTC	CASSLAGDSSYEQYF
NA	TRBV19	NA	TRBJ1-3	TGTGCCAGTAGTATAGTACAGGGACCTGGAAACACCATATATTTT	CASSIVQGPGNTIYF
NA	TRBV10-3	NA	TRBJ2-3	TGTGCCATCAGTGGTCGGAGCACAGATACGCAGTATTTT	CAISGRSTDTQYF
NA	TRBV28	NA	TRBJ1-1	TGTGCCAGCAGTTTTAGGCGAGGAGCTTTCTTT	CASSFRRGAFF
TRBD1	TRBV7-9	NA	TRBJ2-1	TGTGCCAGCAGCCCCGACAGGGGGCGTGAGTTCTTC	CASSPDRGREFF
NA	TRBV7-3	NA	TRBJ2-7	TGTGCCAGCAGCCAAGACTCCGCGTCCTACGAGCAGTACTTC	CASSQDSASYEQYF
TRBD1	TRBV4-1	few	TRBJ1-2	TGCGCCAGCAGTCGACAGGGTCGGTCGGATTATGGCTACACCTTC	CASSRQGRSDYGYTF
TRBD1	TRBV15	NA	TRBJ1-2	TGTGCCACCAGCGGGGACAGGGCAATCTATGGCTACACCTTC	CATSGDRAIYGYTF
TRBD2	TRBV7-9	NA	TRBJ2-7	TGTGCCAGTAGCCCTCGGACTAGCGGGCCCGGGTGGGAGCAGTACTTC	CASSPRTSGPGWEQYF
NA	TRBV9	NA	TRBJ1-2	TGTGCCAGCAGCCCACTCTCCTATGGCTACACCTTC	CASSPLSYGYTF
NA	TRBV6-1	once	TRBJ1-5	TGTGCCAGCAGCCTTACGAGGCTAAATCAGCCCCAGCATTTT	CASSLTRLNQPQHF
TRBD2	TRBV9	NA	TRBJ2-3	TGTGCCAGCAGCGTAGGGACTAGCGGGGAGACAGATACGCAGTATTTT	CASSVGTSGETDTQYF
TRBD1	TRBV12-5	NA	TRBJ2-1	TGTGCTAGTGGTTTGGAAGGGACAGGGGATGAGCAGTTCTTC	CASGLEGTGDEQFF
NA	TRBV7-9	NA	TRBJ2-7	TGTGCCAGCAGCTTATCCCCACCCAGCTACGAGCAGTACTTC	CASSLSPPSYEQYF
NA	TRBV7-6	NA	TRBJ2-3	TGTGCCAGCAGCTCGTACACAGATACGCAGTATTTT	CASSSYTDTQYF
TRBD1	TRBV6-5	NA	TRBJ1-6	TGTGCCAGCAGTTGGGACAGTAAGATTAGAAATTCACCCCTCCACTTT	CASSWDSKIRNSPLHF
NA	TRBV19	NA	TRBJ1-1	TGTGCCAGTACCTCTACAGGCGGTGTCAGCGTGGGAGCTTTCTTT	CASTSTGGVSVGAFF
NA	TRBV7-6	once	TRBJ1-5	TGTGCCAGCAGCCCCCGGACAGAAAATCAGCCCCAGCATTTT	CASSPRTENQPQHF
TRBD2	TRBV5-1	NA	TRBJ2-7	TGCGCCAGCAGCTTTGGACTAGCGGGCATATACTACGAGCAGTACTTC	CASSFGLAGIYYEQYF
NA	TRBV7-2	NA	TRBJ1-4	TGTGCCAGCAGCTTAGACTCGCTATCTATTCTGTTTTTT	CASSLDSLSILFF
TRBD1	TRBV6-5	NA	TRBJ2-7	TGTGCCAGCAGTTACTCGGGGACAGTGAGCTCCTACGAGCAGTACTTC	CASSYSGTVSSYEQYF
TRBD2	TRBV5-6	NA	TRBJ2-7	TGTGCCAGCAGCTTGGAAAGACTAGCGGGAGTTGGATACGAGCAGTACTTC	CASSLERLAGVGYEQYF
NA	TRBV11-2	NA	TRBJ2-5	TGTGCCAGCAGCCCCCTCCTCTCGGGCCAGTACTTC	CASSPLLSGQYF
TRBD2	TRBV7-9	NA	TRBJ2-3	TGTGCCAGCAGCTTAACCGGGACTAGAGGCACAGATACGCAGTATTTT	CASSLTGTRGTDTQYF
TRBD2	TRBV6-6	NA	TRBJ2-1	TGTGCCAGCAGTTACTTTAGGGGAGGGGAGCAGTTCTTC	CASSYFRGGEQFF
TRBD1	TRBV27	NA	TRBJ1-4	TGTGCCTGCAGCAGGGACAGGGGGAATGAAAAACTGTTTTTT	CACSRDRGNEKLFF
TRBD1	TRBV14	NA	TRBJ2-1	TGTGCCAGCAGCCAGACGGGACAGGGAATTGAGCAGTTCTTC	CASSQTGQGIEQFF
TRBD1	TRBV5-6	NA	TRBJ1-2	TGTGCCAGCAGCCGCGTGTCCTCCGGGACAGGAGACGGCTACACCTTC	CASSRVSSGTGDGYTF
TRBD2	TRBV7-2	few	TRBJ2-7	TGTGCCAGCAGCTTGTCCCGCGGGGGGACCTACGAGCAGTACTTC	CASSLSRGGTYEQYF
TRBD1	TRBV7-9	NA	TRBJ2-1	TGTGCCAGCAGCTTCAGAAGGGGGCTGGATGAGCAGTTCTTC	CASSFRRGLDEQFF
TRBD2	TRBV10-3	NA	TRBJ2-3	TGTGCCATCAGTGATCCTAGCGGGGGGGATACGCAGTATTTT	CAISDPSGGDTQYF
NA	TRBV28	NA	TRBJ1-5	TGTGCCAGCAGTGCGGATAGCAATCAGCCCCAGCATTTT	CASSADSNQPQHF
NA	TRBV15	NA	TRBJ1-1	TGTGCCACCAGCAGAGCGGGGAGCCTGAACACTGAAGCTTTCTTT	CATSRAGSLNTEAFF
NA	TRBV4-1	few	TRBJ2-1	TGCGCCAGCAGCCAAGATTATCAGCAGGGAACATACAATGAGCAGTTCTTC	CASSQDYQQGTYNEQFF
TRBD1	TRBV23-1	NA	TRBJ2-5	TGCGCCAGCAGTCAATCGAGTCCCGGGACAGGGATCGGTGAGACCCAGTACTTC	CASSQSSPGTGIGETQYF